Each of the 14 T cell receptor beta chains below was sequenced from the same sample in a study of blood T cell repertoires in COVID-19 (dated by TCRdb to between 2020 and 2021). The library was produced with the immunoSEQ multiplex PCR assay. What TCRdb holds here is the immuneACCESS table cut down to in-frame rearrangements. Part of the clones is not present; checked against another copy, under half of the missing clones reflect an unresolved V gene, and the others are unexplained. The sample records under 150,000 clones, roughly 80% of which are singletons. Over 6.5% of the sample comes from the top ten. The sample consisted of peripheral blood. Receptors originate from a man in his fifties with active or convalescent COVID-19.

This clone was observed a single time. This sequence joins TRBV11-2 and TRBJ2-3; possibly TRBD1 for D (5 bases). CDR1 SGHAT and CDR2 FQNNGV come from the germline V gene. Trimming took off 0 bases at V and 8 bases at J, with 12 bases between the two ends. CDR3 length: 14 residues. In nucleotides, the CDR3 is TGTGCCAGCAGCTTAGACAGGGCATCTCCTACGCAGTATTTT. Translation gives CASSLDRASPTQYF.

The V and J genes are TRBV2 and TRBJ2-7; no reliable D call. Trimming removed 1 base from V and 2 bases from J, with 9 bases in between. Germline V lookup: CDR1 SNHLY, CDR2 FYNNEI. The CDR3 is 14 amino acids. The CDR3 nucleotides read TGTGCCAGCAGTGAAGGGCTTCCTGCCTACGAGCAGTACTTC. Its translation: CASSEGLPAYEQYF.

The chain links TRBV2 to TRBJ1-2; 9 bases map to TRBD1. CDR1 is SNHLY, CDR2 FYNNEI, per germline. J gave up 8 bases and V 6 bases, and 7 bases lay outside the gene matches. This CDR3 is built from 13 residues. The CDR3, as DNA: TGTGCCAGCAGGGGGACAGGGTCTAGAGGCTACACCTTC. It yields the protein CASRGTGSRGYTF. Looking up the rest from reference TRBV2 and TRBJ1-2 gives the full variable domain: EPEVTQTPSHQVTQMGQEVILRCVPISNHLYFYWYRQILGQKVEFLVSFYNNEISEKSEIFDDQFSVERPDGSNFTLKIRSTKLEDSAMYFCASRGTGSRGYTFGSGTRLTVV.

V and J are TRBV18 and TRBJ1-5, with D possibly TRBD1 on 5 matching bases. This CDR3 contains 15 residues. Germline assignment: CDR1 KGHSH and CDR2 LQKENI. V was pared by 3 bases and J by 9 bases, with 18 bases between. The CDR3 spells CASSPSTDDRGPQHF. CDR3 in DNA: TGTGCCAGCTCACCTTCTACGGACGATAGGGGGCCCCAGCATTTT. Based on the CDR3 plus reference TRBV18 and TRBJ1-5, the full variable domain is NAGVMQNPRHLVRRRGQEARLRCSPMKGHSHVYWYRQLPEEGLKFMVYLQKENIIDESGMPKERFSAEFPKEGPSILRIQQVVRGDSAAYFCASSPSTDDRGPQHFGDGTRLSIL.

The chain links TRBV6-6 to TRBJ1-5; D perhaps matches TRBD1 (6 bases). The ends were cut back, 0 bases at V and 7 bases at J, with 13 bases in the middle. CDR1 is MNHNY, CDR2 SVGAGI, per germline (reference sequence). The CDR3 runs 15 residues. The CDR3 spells CASSYSRGSGQPQHF. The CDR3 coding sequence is TGTGCCAGCAGTTACTCAAGGGGGTCCGGGCAGCCCCAGCATTTT.

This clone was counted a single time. The CDR3 loop reads CASEGNTGELFF. The CDR3 DNA follows: TGTGCCAGCGAGGGAAACACCGGGGAGCTGTTTTTT. V and J are TRBV12-3 or TRBV12-4 and TRBJ2-2, with D tentatively TRBD2 (5 bases). The CDR3 consists of 12 residues. Trimming took off 8 bases at V and 2 bases at J, with 6 bases between the two ends.

The CDR3 region has the DNA TGCAGCGTTGCTGCGGGAGTCACAGATACGCAGTATTTT. This translates into CSVAAGVTDTQYF. V and J are TRBV29-1 and TRBJ2-3; 7 bases line up with TRBD2. This CDR3 spans 13 amino acids. CDR1 and CDR2 from the germline V gene are SQVTM and ANQGSEA. V shed 4 bases, J shed 2 bases, and the junction held 3 bases outside the gene matches.

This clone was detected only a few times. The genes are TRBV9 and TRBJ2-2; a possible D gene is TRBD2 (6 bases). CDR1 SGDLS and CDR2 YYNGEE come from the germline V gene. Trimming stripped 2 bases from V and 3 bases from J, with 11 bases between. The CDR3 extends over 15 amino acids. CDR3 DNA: TGTGCCAGCAGCGTCGGGGGAACAGACACCGGGGAGCTGTTTTTT. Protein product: CASSVGGTDTGELFF.

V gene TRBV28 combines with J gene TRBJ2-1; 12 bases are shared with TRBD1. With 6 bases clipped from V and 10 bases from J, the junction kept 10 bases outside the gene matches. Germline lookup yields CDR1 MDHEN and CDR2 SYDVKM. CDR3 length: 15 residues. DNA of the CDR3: TGTGCCAGCAGGAGGAGCGGGACAGGGGGCTTCGAGCAGTTCTTC. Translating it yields CASRRSGTGGFEQFF.

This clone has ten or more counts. The CDR3 bases are TGCGCCAGCAGCTTGGCCGTGCAGGGGGCCTACGAGCAGTACTTC. This translates into CASSLAVQGAYEQYF. V gene TRBV5-1 combines with J gene TRBJ2-7; 7 nucleotides line up with TRBD1. V shed 0 bases and J 2 bases; nucleotides not matched to a gene: 5. CDR3 length equals 15 residues. Per germline, CDR1 SGHRS and CDR2 YFSETQ. The variable domain in full, with the rest retrieved from reference TRBV5-1 and TRBJ2-7, is KAGVTQTPRYLIKTRGQQVTLSCSPISGHRSVSWYQQTPGQGLQFLFEYFSETQRNKGNFPGRFSGRQFSNSRSEMNVSTLELGDSALYLCASSLAVQGAYEQYFGPGTRLTVT.

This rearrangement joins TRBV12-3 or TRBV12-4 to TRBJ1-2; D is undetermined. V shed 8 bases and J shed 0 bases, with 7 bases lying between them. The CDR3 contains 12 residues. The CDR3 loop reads CASQATNYGYTF. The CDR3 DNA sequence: TGTGCCAGCCAGGCAACTAACTATGGCTACACCTTC.

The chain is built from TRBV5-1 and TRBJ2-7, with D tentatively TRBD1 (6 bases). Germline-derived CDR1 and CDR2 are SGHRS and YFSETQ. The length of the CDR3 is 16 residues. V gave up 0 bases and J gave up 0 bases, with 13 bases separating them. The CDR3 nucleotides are TGCGCCAGCAGCTTGGGATCGACAGGTAGCTCCTACGAGCAGTACTTC. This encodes CASSLGSTGSSYEQYF.

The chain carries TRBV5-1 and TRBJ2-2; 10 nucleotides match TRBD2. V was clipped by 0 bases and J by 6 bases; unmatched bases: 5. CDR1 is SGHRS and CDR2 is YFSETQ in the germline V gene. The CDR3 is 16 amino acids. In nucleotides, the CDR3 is TGCGCCAGCAGCTTGGTGGCTAGCGGGAGTCCCGGGGAGCTGTTTTTT. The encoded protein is CASSLVASGSPGELFF.

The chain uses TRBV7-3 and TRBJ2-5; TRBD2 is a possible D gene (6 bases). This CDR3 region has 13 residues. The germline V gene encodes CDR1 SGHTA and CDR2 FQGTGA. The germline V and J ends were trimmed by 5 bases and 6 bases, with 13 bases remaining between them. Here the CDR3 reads CASSVTRVQTQYF. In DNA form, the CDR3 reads TGTGCCAGCAGCGTGACTAGAGTCCAGACCCAGTACTTC.